Presented here are 15 T cell receptor beta chains from one specimen sequenced in a study of cytomegalovirus exposure and HLA in healthy donors. This PCR relied on a set of 60 Vbeta primers and 13 Jbeta primers. Some clones are missing from TCRdb's copy, which holds only in-frame ones; the method was immunoSEQ multiplex PCR. The data contain 90,000 to 140,000 clones, around 84% of them singletons. The material sequenced was PBMCs. The receptors were gathered from a man under 40 in good health and CMV-seronegative.

V and J are TRBV7-9 and TRBJ2-7, with a weak D call TRBD1 (6 bases). V dropped 1 base and J dropped 5 bases, with 9 bases sitting between them. This CDR3 is built from 13 residues. Germline values: CDR1 SEHNR, CDR2 FQNEAQ (reference sequence). The CDR3 reads CASSLEQGNEQYF. CDR3 nucleotide sequence: TGTGCCAGCAGCTTAGAACAGGGAAACGAGCAGTACTTC.

The CDR3 sequence is CASSLGTGPTEAFF. The CDR3 DNA sequence: TGTGCCAGTAGCCTAGGGACAGGGCCCACTGAAGCTTTCTTT. This rearrangement joins TRBV19 to TRBJ1-1; 9 bases align to TRBD1. In germline, CDR1 is LNHDA, CDR2 SQIVND (reference sequence). CDR3 length equals 14 residues. V lost 6 bases and J lost 4; bases outside the gene matches: 6.

This clone was observed a single time. The chain recombines TRBV5-8 with TRBJ2-7; a weak D match, TRBD1 (6 bases). Germline CDR1 SGHTS, CDR2 YDEGEE. The V gene lost 3 bases and the J gene lost 2 bases, with 12 bases spanning the gap. The CDR3 is made up of 14 amino acids. The chain's CDR3 is CASSSRDITYEQYF. DNA for the CDR3: TGTGCCAGCAGCTCCCGGGACATCACCTACGAGCAGTACTTC.

The V and J genes are TRBV7-2 and TRBJ1-2; D ambiguous. The CDR3 covers 16 residues. CDR1 and CDR2 (germline): SGHTA, FQGNSA. V lost 1 base and J 7 bases, leaving 19 bases between the germline ends. CDR3 bases: TGTGCCAGCAGCTTAGTCGCGGGCCAGGTCGGCAGTGGCTACACCTTC. It codes for CASSLVAGQVGSGYTF.

The chain has TRBV7-9 and TRBJ2-1; D is possibly TRBD2 (7 bases). This CDR3 region has 15 residues. V shed 0 bases and J shed 4 bases, with 10 bases lying between them. Germline CDR1 is SEHNR and CDR2 is FQNEAQ (reference sequence). The CDR3 sequence: CASSLAGGQYNEQFF. CDR3 DNA sequence: TGTGCCAGCAGCTTAGCGGGGGGGCAGTACAATGAGCAGTTCTTC.

This clone has just one count. This sequence joins TRBV6-6 and TRBJ1-1; 8 bases are a match to TRBD1. The germline V gene encodes CDR1 MNHNY and CDR2 SVGAGI (reference sequence). The V segment lost 6 bases and the J segment 5 bases; nucleotides outside the gene matches: 11. The CDR3 is 15 residues long. CDR3 region: CASSSSQGAWTEAFF. The CDR3 DNA is TGTGCCAGCAGCTCGAGTCAGGGGGCGTGGACTGAAGCTTTCTTT.

This clone was detected only a few times. This rearrangement joins TRBV10-3 to TRBJ1-2, with 9 bases fitting TRBD1. CDR3 length: 13 amino acids. The J segment lost 4 bases and the V segment lost 10 bases, leaving 7 bases of the junction unmatched. In germline, CDR1 is ENHRY, CDR2 SYGVKD. In DNA form, the CDR3 reads TGTGCCACCCCGGGACAGGGCGGCTATGGCTACACCTTC. Encoded protein: CATPGQGGYGYTF.

This chain joins TRBV4-1 and TRBJ1-1; 7 bases map to TRBD1. The CDR3 has 15 amino acids. Germline V gene lookup returns CDR1 MGHRA and CDR2 YSYEKL. J gave up 5 bases and V 6 bases, and 12 bases lay outside the gene matches. CDR3 coding DNA: TGCGCCAGCAGGCAACCGTCACAGGGGAAGACTGAAGCTTTCTTT. Amino acid sequence: CASRQPSQGKTEAFF.

This clone was picked up one time. The CDR3 here is CASSVDSGRGAPSYNEQFF. DNA of the CDR3: TGTGCCAGCAGCGTAGATTCGGGGCGGGGGGCCCCCTCCTACAATGAGCAGTTCTTC. The V call is TRBV9, the J call TRBJ2-1; 8 bases fit TRBD2. Germline CDR1 is SGDLS and CDR2 is YYNGEE. V dropped 0 bases and J dropped 0; count of bases not matched to a gene: 11. CDR3 length: 19 residues.

V is TRBV25-1 and J is TRBJ2-5; D gene unclear. The CDR3 extends over 13 amino acids. V lost 3 bases, J lost 3 bases, and 8 bases lay in between. From germline, CDR1 is MGHDK and CDR2 SYGVNS. CDR3 nucleotide sequence: TGTGCCAGCAGTGACCCTTTAGAAGAGACCCAGTACTTC. This sequence encodes CASSDPLEETQYF.

The CDR3 here is CASSGSKAGGLYNEQFF. The CDR3 DNA follows: TGTGCCAGCAGCGGATCGAAAGCGGGGGGCCTCTACAATGAGCAGTTCTTC. J is TRBJ2-1 and V is TRBV9; 9 positions match TRBD2. The V gene end was trimmed by 3 bases and the J gene end by 3 bases; junction bases not matched to a gene: 10. Germline V CDR1 and CDR2: SGDLS, YYNGEE. CDR3 length equals 17 residues.

The V call is TRBV11-2, the J call TRBJ2-7; D is perhaps TRBD1 (5 bases). Trimming pared 0 bases from V and 4 bases from J, leaving 19 bases between. CDR3 length equals 17 residues. In germline, CDR1 is SGHAT, CDR2 FQNNGV. The CDR3 sequence: CASSLDLPGWSIYEQYF. The CDR3 DNA reads TGTGCCAGCAGCTTAGATCTGCCAGGGTGGTCTATTTACGAGCAGTACTTC.

This clone turned up a few times. In nucleotides, the CDR3 is TGTGCCAGCTCCCGGGACATATCGAGGGGCACTGAAGCTTTCTTT. It codes for CASSRDISRGTEAFF. The chain employs TRBV2 and TRBJ1-1; a weak D match, TRBD1 (6 bases). V shed 8 bases and J shed 4 bases, with 20 bases lying between them. CDR3 size: 15 residues. Germline V lookup: CDR1 SNHLY, CDR2 FYNNEI.

This chain links TRBV9 with TRBJ2-7; D unresolved. Germline CDR1 reads SGDLS; CDR2 reads YYNGEE. This CDR3 has 14 residues. Trimming shortened V by 0 bases and J by 2 bases, and 9 bases separated the two germline ends. CDR3 sequence reads: CASSVGTAPYEQYF. The CDR3 nucleotides read TGTGCCAGCAGCGTAGGAACAGCACCCTACGAGCAGTACTTC.

V and J are TRBV2 and TRBJ1-5; TRBD1 is a possible D gene (6 bases). The V end lost 2 bases, the J end lost 7 bases, and 15 bases lay between the germline ends. In germline, CDR1 is SNHLY, CDR2 FYNNEI. The CDR3 is made up of 15 amino acids. CDR3 residues: CASSETSRGWQPQHF. Written as DNA, the CDR3 is TGTGCCAGCAGTGAAACAAGCAGGGGCTGGCAGCCCCAGCATTTT.